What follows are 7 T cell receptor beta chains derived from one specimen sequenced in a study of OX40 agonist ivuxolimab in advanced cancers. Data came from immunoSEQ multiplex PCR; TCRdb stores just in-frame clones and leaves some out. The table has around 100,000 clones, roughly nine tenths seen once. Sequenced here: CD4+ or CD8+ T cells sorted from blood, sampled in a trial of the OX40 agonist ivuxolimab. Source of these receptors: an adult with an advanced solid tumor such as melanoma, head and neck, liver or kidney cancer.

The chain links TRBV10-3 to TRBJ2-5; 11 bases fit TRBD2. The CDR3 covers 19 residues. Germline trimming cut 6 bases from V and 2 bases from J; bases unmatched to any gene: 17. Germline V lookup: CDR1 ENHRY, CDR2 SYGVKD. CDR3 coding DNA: TGTGCCATCAGGAAGGGTAGCGGGAGGGCCCCGGCAGGGCAAGAGACCCAGTACTTC. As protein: CAIRKGSGRAPAGQETQYF.

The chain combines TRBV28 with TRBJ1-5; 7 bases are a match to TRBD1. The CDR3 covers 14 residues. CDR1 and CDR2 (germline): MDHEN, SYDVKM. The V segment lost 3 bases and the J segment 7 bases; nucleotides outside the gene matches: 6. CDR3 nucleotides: TGTGCCAGCAGTTTGGGGAGGGGGCGACAGCCCCAGCATTTT. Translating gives CASSLGRGRQPQHF. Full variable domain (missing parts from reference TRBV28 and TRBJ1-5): DVKVTQSSRYLVKRTGEKVFLECVQDMDHENMFWYRQDPGLGLRLIYFSYDVKMKEKGDIPEGYSVSREKKERFSLILESASTNQTSMYLCASSLGRGRQPQHFGDGTRLSIL.

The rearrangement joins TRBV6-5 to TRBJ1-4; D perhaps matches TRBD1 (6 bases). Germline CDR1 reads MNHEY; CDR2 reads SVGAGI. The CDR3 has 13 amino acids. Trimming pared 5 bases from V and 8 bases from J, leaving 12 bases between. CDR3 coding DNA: TGTGCCAGCAGTCTGGACAGAGAAGAAAAACTGTTTTTT. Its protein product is CASSLDREEKLFF.

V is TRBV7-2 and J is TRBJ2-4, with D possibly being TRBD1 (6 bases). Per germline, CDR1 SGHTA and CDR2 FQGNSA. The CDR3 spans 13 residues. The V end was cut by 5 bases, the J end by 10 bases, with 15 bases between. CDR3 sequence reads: CASSQGNGQIQYF. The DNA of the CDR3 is TGTGCCAGCAGCCAAGGAAACGGACAGATTCAGTACTTC.

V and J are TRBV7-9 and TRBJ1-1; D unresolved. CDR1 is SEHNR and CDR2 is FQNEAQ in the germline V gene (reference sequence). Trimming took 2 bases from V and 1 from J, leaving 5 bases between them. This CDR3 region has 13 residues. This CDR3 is CASSLRTNTEAFF. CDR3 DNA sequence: TGTGCCAGCAGCTTACGTACGAACACTGAAGCTTTCTTT. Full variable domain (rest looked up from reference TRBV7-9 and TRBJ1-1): DTGVSQNPRHKITKRGQNVTFRCDPISEHNRLYWYRQTLGQGPEFLTYFQNEAQLEKSRLLSDRFSAERPKGSFSTLEIQRTEQGDSAMYLCASSLRTNTEAFFGQGTRLTVV.

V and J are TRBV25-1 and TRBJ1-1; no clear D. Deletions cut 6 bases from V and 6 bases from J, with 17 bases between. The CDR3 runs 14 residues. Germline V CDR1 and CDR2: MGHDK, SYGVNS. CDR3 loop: CASRMAGDVAEAFF. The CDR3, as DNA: TGTGCCAGCAGAATGGCCGGGGATGTCGCTGAAGCTTTCTTT.

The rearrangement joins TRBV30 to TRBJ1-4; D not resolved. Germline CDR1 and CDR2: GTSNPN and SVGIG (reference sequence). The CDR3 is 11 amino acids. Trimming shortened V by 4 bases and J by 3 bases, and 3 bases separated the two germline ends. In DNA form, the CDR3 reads TGTGCCTGGAAATCTAATGAAAAACTGTTTTTT. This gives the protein CAWKSNEKLFF.